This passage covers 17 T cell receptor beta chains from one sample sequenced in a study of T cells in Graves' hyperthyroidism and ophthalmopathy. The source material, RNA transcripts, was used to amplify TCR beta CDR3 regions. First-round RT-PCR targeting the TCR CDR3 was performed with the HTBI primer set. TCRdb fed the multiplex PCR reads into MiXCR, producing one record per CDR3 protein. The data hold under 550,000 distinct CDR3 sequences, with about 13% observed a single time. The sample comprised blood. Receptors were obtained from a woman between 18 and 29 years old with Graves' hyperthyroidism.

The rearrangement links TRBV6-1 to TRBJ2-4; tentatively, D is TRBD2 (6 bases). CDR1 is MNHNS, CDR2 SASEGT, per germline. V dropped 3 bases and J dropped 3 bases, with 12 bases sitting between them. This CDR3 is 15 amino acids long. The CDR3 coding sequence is TGTGCCAGCAGTGATTTGGGGGAGGTCAAAAACATTCAGTACTTC. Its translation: CASSDLGEVKNIQYF.

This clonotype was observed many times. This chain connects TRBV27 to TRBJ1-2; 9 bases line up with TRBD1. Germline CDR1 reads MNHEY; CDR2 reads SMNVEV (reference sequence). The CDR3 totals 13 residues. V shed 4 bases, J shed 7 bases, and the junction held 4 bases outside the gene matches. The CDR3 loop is CASSYRDRAGYTF. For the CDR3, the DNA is TGTGCCAGCAGTTACCGGGACAGGGCTGGCTACACCTTC.

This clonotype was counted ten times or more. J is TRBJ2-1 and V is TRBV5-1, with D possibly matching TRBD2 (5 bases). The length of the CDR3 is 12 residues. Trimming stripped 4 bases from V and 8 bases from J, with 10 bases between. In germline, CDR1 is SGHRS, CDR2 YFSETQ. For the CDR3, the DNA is TGCGCCAGCAGCCTAGCATTTGATGAGCAGTTCTTC. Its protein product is CASSLAFDEQFF.

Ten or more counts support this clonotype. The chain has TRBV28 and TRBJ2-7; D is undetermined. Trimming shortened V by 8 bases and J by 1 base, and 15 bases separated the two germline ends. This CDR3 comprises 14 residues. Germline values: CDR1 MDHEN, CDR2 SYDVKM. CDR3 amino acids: CASSSPHPSYEQYF. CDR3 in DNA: TGTGCCAGCTCCTCTCCACACCCTTCCTACGAGCAGTACTTC.

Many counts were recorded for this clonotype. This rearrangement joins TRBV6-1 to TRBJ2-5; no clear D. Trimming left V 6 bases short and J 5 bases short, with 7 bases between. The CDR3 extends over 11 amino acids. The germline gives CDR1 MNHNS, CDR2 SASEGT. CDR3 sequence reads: CASREQETQYF. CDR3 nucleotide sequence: TGTGCCAGCAGGGAGCAGGAGACCCAGTACTTC.

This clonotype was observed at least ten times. The CDR3, as DNA: TGCGCCAGCAGTGACAGGGACACCGGGGAGCTGTTTTTT. Translation: CASSDRDTGELFF. This sequence joins TRBV10-1 and TRBJ2-2; TRBD1 might be the D (5 bases). The CDR3 runs to 13 residues. Trimming took off 3 bases at V and 3 bases at J, with 5 bases between the two ends. Germline loops: CDR1 WNHNN, CDR2 SYGVQD (reference sequence).

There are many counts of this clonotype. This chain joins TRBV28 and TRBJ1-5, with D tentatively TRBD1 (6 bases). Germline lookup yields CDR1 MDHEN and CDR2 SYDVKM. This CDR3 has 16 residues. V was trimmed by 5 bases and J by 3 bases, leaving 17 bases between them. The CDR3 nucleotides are TGTGCCAGCAGTCCCACCATAGGGGGGGACAATCAGCCCCAGCATTTT. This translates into CASSPTIGGDNQPQHF. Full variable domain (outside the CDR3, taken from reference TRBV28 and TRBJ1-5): DVKVTQSSRYLVKRTGEKVFLECVQDMDHENMFWYRQDPGLGLRLIYFSYDVKMKEKGDIPEGYSVSREKKERFSLILESASTNQTSMYLCASSPTIGGDNQPQHFGDGTRLSIL.

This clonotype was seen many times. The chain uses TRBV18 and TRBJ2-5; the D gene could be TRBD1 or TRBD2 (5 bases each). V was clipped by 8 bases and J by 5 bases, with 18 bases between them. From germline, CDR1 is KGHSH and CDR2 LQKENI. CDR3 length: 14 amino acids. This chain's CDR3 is CASRTGANSETQYF. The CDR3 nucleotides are TGTGCCAGCCGGACCGGGGCCAACTCGGAGACCCAGTACTTC.

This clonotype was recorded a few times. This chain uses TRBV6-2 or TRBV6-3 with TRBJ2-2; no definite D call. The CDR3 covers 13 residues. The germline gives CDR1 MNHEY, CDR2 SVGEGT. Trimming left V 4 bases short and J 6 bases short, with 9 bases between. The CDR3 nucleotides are TGTGCCAGCAGTTCGCAGTCCGCCGGGGAGCTGTTTTTT. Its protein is CASSSQSAGELFF.

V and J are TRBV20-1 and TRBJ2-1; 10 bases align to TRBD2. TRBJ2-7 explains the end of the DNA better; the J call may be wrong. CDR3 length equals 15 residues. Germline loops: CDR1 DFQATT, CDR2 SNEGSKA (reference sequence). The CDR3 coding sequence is TGCAGTGCTAGTATCGCTAGCGGGAGCTACAATGAGCAGTACTTC. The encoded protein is CSASIASGSYNEQYF.

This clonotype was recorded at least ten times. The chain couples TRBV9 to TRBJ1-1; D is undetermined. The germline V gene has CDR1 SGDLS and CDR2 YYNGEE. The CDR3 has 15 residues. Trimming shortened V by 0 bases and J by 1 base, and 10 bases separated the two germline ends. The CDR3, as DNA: TGTGCCAGCAGCGTAGGGAGATCTCAGAACACTGAAGCTTTCTTT. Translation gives CASSVGRSQNTEAFF.

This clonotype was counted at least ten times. CDR3 sequence: CASSLDAGEVDTQYF. Here the CDR3 DNA reads TGTGCCAGCAGCTTAGACGCGGGAGAGGTTGATACGCAGTATTTT. This chain joins TRBV11-2 and TRBJ2-3; 7 positions match TRBD2. The CDR3 is made up of 15 amino acids. Germline CDR1 reads SGHAT; CDR2 reads FQNNGV. The J segment lost 6 bases and the V segment lost 0 bases, leaving 6 bases of the junction unmatched.

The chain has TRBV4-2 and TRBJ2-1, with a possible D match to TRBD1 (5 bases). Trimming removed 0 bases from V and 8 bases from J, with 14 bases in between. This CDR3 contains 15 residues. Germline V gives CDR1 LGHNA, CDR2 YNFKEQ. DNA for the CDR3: TGTGCCAGCAGCCAAGAAGACAGTTCTGGGGATGAGCAGTTCTTC. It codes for CASSQEDSSGDEQFF.

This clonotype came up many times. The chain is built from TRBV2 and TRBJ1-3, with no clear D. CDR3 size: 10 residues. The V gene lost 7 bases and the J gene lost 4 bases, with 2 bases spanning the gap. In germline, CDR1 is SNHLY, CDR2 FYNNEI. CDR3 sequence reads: CASNGNTIYF. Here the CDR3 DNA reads TGTGCCAGCAACGGAAACACCATATATTTT.

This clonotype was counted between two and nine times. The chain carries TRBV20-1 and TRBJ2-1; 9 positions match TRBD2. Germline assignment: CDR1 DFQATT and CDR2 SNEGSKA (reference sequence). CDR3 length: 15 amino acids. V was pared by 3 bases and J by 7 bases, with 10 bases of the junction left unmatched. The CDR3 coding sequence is TGCAGTGCTAGCCCCCCTAGCGGGGCTAAGAATGAGCAGTTCTTC. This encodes CSASPPSGAKNEQFF.

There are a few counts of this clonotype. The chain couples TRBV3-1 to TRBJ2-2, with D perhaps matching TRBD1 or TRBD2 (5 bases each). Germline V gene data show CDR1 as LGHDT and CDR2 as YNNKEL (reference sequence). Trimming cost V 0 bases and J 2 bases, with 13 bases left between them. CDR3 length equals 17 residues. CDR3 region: CASSQEWGRANTGELFF. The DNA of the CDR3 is TGTGCCAGCAGCCAAGAGTGGGGGAGAGCTAACACCGGGGAGCTGTTTTTT.

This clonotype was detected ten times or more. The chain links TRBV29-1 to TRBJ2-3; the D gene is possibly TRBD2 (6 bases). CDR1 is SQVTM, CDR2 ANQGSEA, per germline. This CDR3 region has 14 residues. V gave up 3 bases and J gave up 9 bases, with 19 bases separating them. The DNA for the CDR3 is TGCAGCGTTGAGGGGGGATTCTTTATCGACACGCAGTATTTT. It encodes CSVEGGFFIDTQYF.